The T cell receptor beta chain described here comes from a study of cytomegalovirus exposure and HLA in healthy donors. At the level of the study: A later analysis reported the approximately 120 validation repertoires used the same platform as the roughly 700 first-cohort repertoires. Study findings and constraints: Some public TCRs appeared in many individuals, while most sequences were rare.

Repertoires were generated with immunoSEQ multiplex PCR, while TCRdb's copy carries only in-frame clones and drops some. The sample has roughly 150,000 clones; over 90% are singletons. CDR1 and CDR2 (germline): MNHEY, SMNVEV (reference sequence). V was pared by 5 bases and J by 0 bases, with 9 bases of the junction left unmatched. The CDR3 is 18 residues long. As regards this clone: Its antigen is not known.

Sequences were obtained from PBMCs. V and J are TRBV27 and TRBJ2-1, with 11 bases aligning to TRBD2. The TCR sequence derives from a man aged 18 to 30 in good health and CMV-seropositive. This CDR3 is CASSLILAGDRSYNEQFF. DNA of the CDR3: TGTGCCAGCAGTCTGATACTAGCGGGAGACCGCTCCTACAATGAGCAGTTCTTC.